This T cell receptor (beta chain) came from a study of T cells after posttransplantation cyclophosphamide (TCRdb year 2016). Regarding the complete study: Using TRB sequencing, the study followed how the T cell repertoire rebuilt after myeloablative bone marrow transplantation with posttransplantation cyclophosphamide given as GVHD prophylaxis. Antigen receptor sequencing was done on samples from a few dozen PTCy-treated patients and from roughly 15 related bone marrow donors of those patients. Blood from every one of the roughly 30 PTCy patients who had 1-year posttransplant specimens underwent TRB sequencing. In 3 patients, up to about 3 additional blood samples taken between 2 and 5.2 years after transplant also underwent TRB sequencing, as did pretransplant blood from a handful of patients. Because TRA and TRB clonality were tightly correlated in 9 or 10 samples, subsequent TCR analyses were focused on TRB only. Public TRB sequences were queried against a database of over 3,500 sequences associated with responses to pathogens, tumor antigens, self-antigens and alloantigens.

Broad study findings and their caveats: Across approximately 45 patients, recipient CMV seropositivity and CMV reactivation were highly associated with TRB clonality; PTCy diversity was similar to CNI/methotrexate controls. The TRB repertoires of T cells infiltrating skin or GI tract showed only limited overlap with the TRB repertoires of T cells in blood. Donor-recipient similarity was low at 1-2 months but increased during the first year, and donor CD8+ memory clones often dominated later blood repertoires.

TRB sequencing was run on genomic DNA with either the immunoSEQ assay at survey resolution or the hsTCRB kit. The authors processed their data as follows. The immunoSEQ software was used for initial read processing, and the LymphoSeq R package was used for repertoire analyses. Clonality was calculated as 1 minus normalized Shannon entropy, and the Gini coefficient was also calculated for each TRB dataset. To infer phenotypes in unsorted samples, TRB sequences from sorted subsets of the recipient or donor were mapped onto the unsorted samples of the same recipient. TCRdb mirrors the immuneACCESS table, restricted to in-frame sequences. Some clones are absent from its copies; in checked studies, under half trace to an unresolved V gene, and the reason for the others is unknown. V and J calls plus clone size are reproduced from that table; the DNA served to infer D and trimming. There are under 20,000 clones in this sample, and none of them is a singleton. 0.45% to 0.65% of the sample lies in the top ten.

In its sample, this clone was seen many times. No antigen is known for it. Qualities for individual bases were not recorded, and no much larger clone is one base off. Other DNA sequences in this specimen translate into the identical CDR3. What the treatment or condition label conveys for this sample: high-dose cyclophosphamide on days +3 and +4 as single-agent GVHD prophylaxis. Busulfan and fludarabine conditioning, a related or unrelated marrow graft, and cyclophosphamide on days +3 and +4 were given to PTCy patients. PTCy-treated patients came from a prospective multi-institutional clinical trial. Mononuclear cells from peripheral blood and bone marrow were separated by Ficoll-Hypaque density centrifugation and then cryopreserved. The germline V gene (reference sequence) provides CDR1 SEHNR and CDR2 FQNEAQ. V is reduced by 6 bases and J by 10 bases, leaving a spacing of 15 bases between them. CDR3 length: 12 amino acids, cysteine to phenylalanine. Just CDR3 DNA is preserved here, 36 bases in frame from base 1.

The receptor was derived from a female patient under 45 who received an allogeneic stem cell transplant from a related donor, was CMV-positive, and had no GVHD. Following a transplant, some T cells may be graft donor cells, not patient cells. The V and J genes are TRBV7-9 and TRBJ1-1, with an unclear D gene assignment. The material sequenced was PBMCs, taken after allogeneic stem cell transplant with posttransplant cyclophosphamide. Here is the DNA: TGTGCCAGCAGTTCTGACTGGGTGAGAGCTTTCTTT. It encodes CASSSDWVRAFF.